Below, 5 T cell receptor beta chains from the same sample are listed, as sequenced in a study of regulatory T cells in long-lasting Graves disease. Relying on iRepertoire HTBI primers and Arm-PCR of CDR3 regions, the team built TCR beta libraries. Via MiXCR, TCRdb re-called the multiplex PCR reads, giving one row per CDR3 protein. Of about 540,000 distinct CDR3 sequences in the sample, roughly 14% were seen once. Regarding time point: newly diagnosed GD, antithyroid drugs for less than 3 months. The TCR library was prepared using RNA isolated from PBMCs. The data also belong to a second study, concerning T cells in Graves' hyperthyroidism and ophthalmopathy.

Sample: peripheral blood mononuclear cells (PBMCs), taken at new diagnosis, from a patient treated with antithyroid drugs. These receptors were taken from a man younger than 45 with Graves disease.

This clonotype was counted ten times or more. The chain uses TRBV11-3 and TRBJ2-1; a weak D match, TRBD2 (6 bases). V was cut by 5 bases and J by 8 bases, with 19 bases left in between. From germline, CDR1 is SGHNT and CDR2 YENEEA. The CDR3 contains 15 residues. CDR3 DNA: TGTGCCAGCAGCCCCCCCTTGGAGGGCCGACATGAGCAGTTCTTC. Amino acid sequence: CASSPPLEGRHEQFF.

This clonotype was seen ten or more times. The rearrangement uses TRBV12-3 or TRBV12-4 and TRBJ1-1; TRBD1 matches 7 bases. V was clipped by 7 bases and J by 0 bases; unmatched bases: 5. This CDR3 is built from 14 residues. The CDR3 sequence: CASKPTGVNTEAFF. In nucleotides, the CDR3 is TGTGCCAGCAAGCCAACAGGGGTGAACACTGAAGCTTTCTTT.

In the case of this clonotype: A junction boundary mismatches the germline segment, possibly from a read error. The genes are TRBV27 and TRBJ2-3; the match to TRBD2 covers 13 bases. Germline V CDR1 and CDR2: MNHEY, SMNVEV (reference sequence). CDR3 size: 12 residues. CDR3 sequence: CASSLGLAGEHF. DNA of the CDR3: TGTGCCAGCAGTTTAGGACTAGCGGGAGAGCATTTT.

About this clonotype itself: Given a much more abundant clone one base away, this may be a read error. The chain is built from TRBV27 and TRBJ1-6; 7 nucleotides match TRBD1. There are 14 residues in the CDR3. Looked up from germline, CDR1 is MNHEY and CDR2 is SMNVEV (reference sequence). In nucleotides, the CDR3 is TGTTCCAGCAGTTTAGGACAGGATAATTCACCCCTCCACTTT. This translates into CSSSLGQDNSPLHF.

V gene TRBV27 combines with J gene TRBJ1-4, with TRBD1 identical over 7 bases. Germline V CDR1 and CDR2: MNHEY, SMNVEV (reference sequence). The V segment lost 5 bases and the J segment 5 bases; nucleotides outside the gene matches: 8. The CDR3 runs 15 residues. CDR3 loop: CASSRDSRTNEKLFF. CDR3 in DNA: TGTGCCAGCAGTCGGGACAGTAGGACCAATGAAAAACTGTTTTTT. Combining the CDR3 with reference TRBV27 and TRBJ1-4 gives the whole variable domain EAQVTQNPRYLITVTGKKLTVTCSQNMNHEYMSWYRQDPGLGLRQIYYSMNVEVTDKGDVPEGYKVSRKEKRNFPLILESPSPNQTSLYFCASSRDSRTNEKLFFGSGTQLSVL.